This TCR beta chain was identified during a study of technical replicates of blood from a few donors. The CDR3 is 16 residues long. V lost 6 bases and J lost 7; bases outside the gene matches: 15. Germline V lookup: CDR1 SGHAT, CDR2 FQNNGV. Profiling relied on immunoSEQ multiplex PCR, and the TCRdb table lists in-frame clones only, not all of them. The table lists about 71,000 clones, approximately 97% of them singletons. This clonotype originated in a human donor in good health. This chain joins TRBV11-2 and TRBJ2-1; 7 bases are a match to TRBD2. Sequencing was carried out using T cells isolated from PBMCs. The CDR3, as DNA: TGTGCCAGCAGACCGATAGGCGGGAGCCATAGAAATGAGCAGTTCTTC. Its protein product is CASRPIGGSHRNEQFF.